These 18 T cell receptor beta chains were sequenced from one sample in a study of blood T cell repertoires in COVID-19. Libraries were prepared by immunoSEQ multiplex PCR; TCRdb keeps only in-frame clonotypes and omits some of them. The sample lists tens of thousands of clones, approximately 92% occurring once. Sequencing was performed on peripheral blood. The receptors were sampled from a woman aged 50 to 60 with active COVID-19.

V gene TRBV2 combines with J gene TRBJ2-7; D unclear. CDR1 SNHLY and CDR2 FYNNEI come from the germline V gene. There are 12 residues in the CDR3. Trimming took off 4 bases at V and 3 bases at J, with 7 bases between the two ends. The CDR3 region has the DNA TGTGCCAGCAGTGTCCAGGACTACGAGCAGTACTTC. This gives the protein CASSVQDYEQYF.

DNA of the CDR3: TGTGCCAGCAGCCCCGTTCTGTCCAGGCAGCCCCAGCATTTT. Its translation: CASSPVLSRQPQHF. The V and J genes are TRBV3-1 (or the pseudogene TRBV3-2) and TRBJ1-5; D is uncertain. The V gene lost 4 bases and the J gene lost 7 bases, with 14 bases spanning the gap. The CDR3 is 14 residues long. The germline V gene encodes CDR1 LGHDT and CDR2 YNNKEL (reference sequence).

The V call is TRBV20-1, the J call TRBJ1-2; D is possibly TRBD1 (6 bases). V lost 6 bases and J lost 5, with 10 bases in between. The CDR3 consists of 11 residues. Germline CDR1 is DFQATT and CDR2 is SNEGSKA (reference sequence). The CDR3 reads CSARGGYGYTF. Here the CDR3 DNA reads TGCAGTGCCAGGGGTGGGTATGGCTACACCTTC.

This clone was seen a few times. The J gene is TRBJ2-7, the V gene TRBV7-3, with 13 bases fitting TRBD2. The CDR3 totals 14 residues. V lost 5 bases, J lost 7 bases, and 5 bases stayed unmatched. CDR1 and CDR2 from the germline V gene are SGHTA and FQGTGA. The CDR3 here is CASSLLGLAGEQYF. The CDR3 DNA reads as TGTGCCAGCAGCCTTCTGGGACTAGCGGGGGAGCAGTACTTC.

Here the CDR3 DNA reads TGTGCCAGCAGCTTAAGGACTCTTAGCACAGATACGCAGTATTTT. Protein: CASSLRTLSTDTQYF. The chain combines TRBV7-6 with TRBJ2-3, with D possibly matching TRBD2 (5 bases). Trimming left V 2 bases short and J 0 bases short, with 9 bases between. Germline CDR1 is SGHVS and CDR2 is FNYEAQ. There are 15 residues in the CDR3.

The CDR3 loop reads CASSLAGQGSYEQYF. The CDR3 region has the DNA TGTGCCAGCAGTTTGGCGGGACAGGGGTCCTACGAGCAGTACTTC. The J gene is TRBJ2-7, the V gene TRBV28, with 10 positions matching TRBD1. Germline V gene data show CDR1 as MDHEN and CDR2 as SYDVKM. This CDR3 has 15 amino acids. V gave up 3 bases and J gave up 1 base; unmatched junction bases: 3.

The chain combines TRBV6-5 with TRBJ2-7; weak D call: TRBD1 (6 bases). The V end lost 10 bases, the J end lost 7 bases, and 23 bases lay between the germline ends. This CDR3 is 14 amino acids long. Germline V lookup: CDR1 MNHEY, CDR2 SVGAGI. The CDR3: CANRFRTEVGEQYF. The CDR3, as DNA: TGTGCCAACAGATTCCGGACAGAGGTGGGAGAGCAGTACTTC.

This clone has just one count. V and J are TRBV27 and TRBJ1-1; a possible D gene is TRBD1 (6 bases). The germline V gene encodes CDR1 MNHEY and CDR2 SMNVEV (reference sequence). The CDR3 length is 13 residues. The germline V and J ends were trimmed by 3 bases and 4 bases, with 9 bases remaining between them. In DNA form, the CDR3 reads TGTGCCAGCAGTTTGACAGGACGCACTGAAGCTTTCTTT. This translates into CASSLTGRTEAFF.

As regards this clone: Compared with germline, one end of the junction differs, possibly owing to a read error. The rearrangement links TRBV25-1 to TRBJ1-1; 9 positions agree with TRBD1. Germline V lookup: CDR1 MGHDK, CDR2 SYGVNS. This CDR3 contains 16 residues. The DNA of the CDR3 is TGTGCCAGCAGTGCCCCTCGGACAGGGGACGAAAGGAAGCAGCTCTTT. Protein sequence: CASSAPRTGDERKQLF.

The rearrangement uses TRBV10-1 and TRBJ1-2; possible D gene TRBD1, 6 bases. The CDR3 has 14 residues. V lost 2 bases and J 8 bases, leaving 15 bases between the germline ends. Germline CDR1 and CDR2: WNHNN and SYGVQD (reference sequence). The CDR3: CASSERDKEWGYTF. CDR3 nucleotides: TGCGCCAGCAGTGAGAGGGACAAGGAGTGGGGCTACACCTTC.

This rearrangement joins TRBV7-8 to TRBJ2-3; D not certain. V shed 7 bases and J shed 4 bases, with 9 bases lying between them. Germline V CDR1 and CDR2: SGHVS, FQNEAQ. This CDR3 is 12 amino acids long. This chain's CDR3 is CASTRTADTQYF. DNA for the CDR3: TGTGCCAGCACCCGAACGGCAGATACGCAGTATTTT.

The count of this clone is one. In DNA, the CDR3 is TGCGCCAGCAGCCAAGACCCCTCGACAGGGTACGAGCAGTACTTC. Its translation: CASSQDPSTGYEQYF. The V and J genes are TRBV4-1 and TRBJ2-7, with 7 bases aligning to TRBD1. This CDR3 is built from 15 residues. Losses at the gene ends were 0 bases for V and 4 bases for J; bases not matched to a gene: 6. Germline CDR1 is MGHRA and CDR2 is YSYEKL.

The V gene is TRBV6-5, the J gene TRBJ1-4, with D possibly matching TRBD1 (5 bases). V was pared by 6 bases and J by 5 bases, with 7 bases between. CDR1 is MNHEY, CDR2 SVGAGI, per germline. The CDR3 loop spans 12 amino acids. The CDR3 DNA reads TGTGCCAGCAGCGACAGAAATGAAAAACTGTTTTTT. Its protein is CASSDRNEKLFF.

This clone appeared a few times. CDR3 sequence reads: CSVEVAGGGTDTQYF. CDR3 in DNA: TGCAGCGTTGAAGTAGCGGGAGGAGGGACAGATACGCAGTATTTT. This chain links TRBV29-1 with TRBJ2-3; TRBD2 matches at 10 bases. With V trimmed by 1 base and J by 3 bases, 4 bases remained unmatched. The CDR3 is made up of 15 amino acids. From germline, CDR1 is SQVTM and CDR2 ANQGSEA.

This rearrangement joins TRBV19 to TRBJ2-2; 8 bases match TRBD1. Germline CDR1 reads LNHDA; CDR2 reads SQIVND (reference sequence). The CDR3 is made up of 15 amino acids. Trimming cost V 5 bases and J 3 bases; bases outside gene matches: 5. Here the CDR3 reads CASSSSRGHTGELFF. The CDR3 bases are TGTGCCAGTAGTTCCAGCAGGGGGCACACCGGGGAGCTGTTTTTT.

This chain links TRBV6-5 with TRBJ2-1, with 10 bases identical to TRBD1. Germline CDR1 is MNHEY and CDR2 is SVGAGI. V lost 6 bases and J lost 6; bases outside the gene matches: 2. CDR3 length equals 13 residues. CDR3 sequence: CASRRTGGNEQFF. The DNA of the CDR3 is TGTGCCAGCAGGCGGACAGGGGGCAATGAGCAGTTCTTC.

The V and J genes are TRBV14 and TRBJ2-1; a possible D gene is TRBD2 (6 bases). The germline gives CDR1 SGHDN, CDR2 FVKESK. Trimming pared 1 base from V and 7 bases from J, leaving 17 bases between. This CDR3 comprises 16 residues. The CDR3 spells CASSQGVARGLNEQFF. CDR3 bases: TGTGCCAGCAGCCAAGGCGTAGCGCGGGGTTTGAATGAGCAGTTCTTC.

The DNA for the CDR3 is TGTGCCAGCTCACCTCCGGGACAGATGATTTCTGGAAACACCATATATTTT. Protein sequence: CASSPPGQMISGNTIYF. This sequence joins TRBV18 and TRBJ1-3, with 7 bases identical to TRBD1. CDR1 and CDR2 (germline): KGHSH, LQKENI. CDR3 length equals 17 residues. The V and J ends lost 3 bases and 1 base, in that order; junction bases with no gene match: 9.